A single sample is the source of the 2 T cell receptor beta chains below, sequenced in a study of blood T cells in healthy people across ages. Next came a second PCR, run for roughly 6 to 11 cycles, which used a sample-barcoded 5' primer along with a J-beta primer mix. Each CDR3 protein gets one entry after TCRdb re-called the 5' RACE reads with MiXCR. The sample has 850,000 to 1,100,000 distinct CDR3 sequences; roughly two fifths are singletons. Sequencing was carried out using blood. These receptors were taken from a young man in good health.

This clonotype has a handful of counts. The gene calls are TRBV24-1 and TRBJ2-1; 8 bases map to TRBD1. The CDR3 runs to 16 residues. V was pared by 4 bases and J by 2 bases, with 6 bases of the junction left unmatched. Germline-derived CDR1 and CDR2 are KGHDR and SFDVKD. This chain's CDR3 is CATSDVDRGPYNEQFF. The CDR3 DNA is TGTGCCACCAGTGACGTAGACAGGGGCCCCTACAATGAGCAGTTCTTC.

This chain uses TRBV7-9 with TRBJ2-5; the D is unclear. CDR1 SEHNR and CDR2 FQNEAQ come from the germline V gene (reference sequence). This CDR3 is 14 amino acids long. The V end was cut by 2 bases, the J end by 4 bases, with 11 bases between. The CDR3 DNA reads TGTGCCAGCAGCTTAAACGGCCTTCCAGAGACCCAGTACTTC. It is translated as CASSLNGLPETQYF.